Following are 32 T cell receptor beta chains from one sample sequenced in a study of blood T cell repertoires in COVID-19. Data came from immunoSEQ multiplex PCR; TCRdb stores just in-frame clones and leaves some out. This table holds around 330,000 clones, 88% found once. What was sequenced was peripheral blood. The receptors come from a woman in her thirties with COVID-19, enrolled during active disease.

The chain couples TRBV12-5 to TRBJ1-5; no clear D gene. This CDR3 region has 17 residues. Deletions cut 0 bases from V and 0 bases from J, with 12 bases between. Germline CDR1 LGHNT, CDR2 FRNRAP. Written as DNA, the CDR3 is TGTGCTAGTGGTTTGGTAGGCGGGCCCGATAGCAATCAGCCCCAGCATTTT. It is translated as CASGLVGGPDSNQPQHF.

This chain joins TRBV10-3 and TRBJ1-3; 8 bases align to TRBD1. The J segment lost 2 bases and the V segment lost 1 base, leaving 7 bases of the junction unmatched. In germline, CDR1 is ENHRY, CDR2 SYGVKD. The CDR3 consists of 17 residues. DNA for the CDR3: TGTGCCATCAGTGAGTGGCGACAGGGGAAGGCTGGAAACACCATATATTTT. Translating it yields CAISEWRQGKAGNTIYF.

The chain recombines TRBV6-5 with TRBJ1-3, with a possible D match to TRBD1 (5 bases). CDR1 MNHEY and CDR2 SVGAGI come from the germline V gene. CDR3 length: 14 amino acids. Trimming stripped 6 bases from V and 0 bases from J, with 9 bases between. The CDR3 DNA follows: TGTGCCAGCAGAGGACAAAGCTCTGGAAACACCATATATTTT. Amino acid sequence: CASRGQSSGNTIYF.

This clone was detected only once. The chain carries TRBV28 and TRBJ1-1; tentative D call: TRBD1 (6 bases). The CDR3 loop spans 13 amino acids. Trimming cost V 4 bases and J 1 base, with 7 bases left between them. Germline values: CDR1 MDHEN, CDR2 SYDVKM. The chain's CDR3 is CASSWDKNTEAFF. Written as DNA, the CDR3 is TGTGCCAGCAGTTGGGACAAGAACACTGAAGCTTTCTTT.

The chain combines TRBV19 with TRBJ1-5, with 8 bases lining up with TRBD1. The germline CDR1 and CDR2 sequences are LNHDA and SQIVND (reference sequence). The CDR3 is 14 residues long. Trimming cost V 8 bases and J 4 bases; bases outside gene matches: 7. The CDR3 DNA reads as TGTGCCAGTGGAAGACAGGGGTTGAATCAGCCCCAGCATTTT. It is translated as CASGRQGLNQPQHF.

The rearrangement links TRBV18 to TRBJ1-4, with TRBD1 as a possible D gene (5 bases). The length of the CDR3 is 16 residues. V was pared by 2 bases and J by 0 bases, with 10 bases between. Germline assignment: CDR1 KGHSH and CDR2 LQKENI. The CDR3 is CASSPRRQSTNEKLFF. In DNA form, the CDR3 reads TGTGCCAGCTCACCAAGAAGACAGTCAACTAATGAAAAACTGTTTTTT.

This clone appeared a few times. The chain couples TRBV6-5 to TRBJ1-2; possibly TRBD1 for D (5 bases). In germline, CDR1 is MNHEY, CDR2 SVGAGI. Deletions cut 2 bases from V and 4 bases from J, with 11 bases between. CDR3 length equals 14 residues. This CDR3 reads CASSYRRGSYGYTF. DNA for the CDR3: TGTGCCAGCAGTTACCGTCGGGGGAGCTATGGCTACACCTTC.

With respect to this clone: The same CDR3 is also encoded by other DNA sequences in this sample. The rearrangement uses TRBV7-9 and TRBJ1-2; D is ambiguous. From germline, CDR1 is SEHNR and CDR2 FQNEAQ (reference sequence). The CDR3 spans 14 residues. V was clipped by 1 base and J by 1 base, with 7 bases between them. The CDR3, as DNA: TGTGCCAGCAGCTTAGGGGGAGGTAACTATGGCTACACCTTC. It specifies CASSLGGGNYGYTF. The entire variable domain, with the rest obtained from reference TRBV7-9 and TRBJ1-2, is as follows: DTGVSQNPRHKITKRGQNVTFRCDPISEHNRLYWYRQTLGQGPEFLTYFQNEAQLEKSRLLSDRFSAERPKGSFSTLEIQRTEQGDSAMYLCASSLGGGNYGYTFGSGTRLTVV.

This clone was picked up one time. The gene calls are TRBV5-4 and TRBJ1-1, with TRBD1 matching over 8 bases. V was pared by 4 bases and J by 0 bases, with 20 bases of the junction left unmatched. Germline CDR1 reads SGHNT; CDR2 reads YYREEE (reference sequence). This CDR3 spans 20 amino acids. CDR3 sequence (DNA): TGTGCCAGCAGCCGCAGGAACAGGGGGTCGGGGCTGAGTTTGAACACTGAAGCTTTCTTT. Amino acids: CASSRRNRGSGLSLNTEAFF.

This clone was detected only once. The chain uses TRBV29-1 and TRBJ1-4; TRBD1 matches at 9 bases. Germline CDR1 and CDR2: SQVTM and ANQGSEA. The CDR3 has 16 residues. After removal of 4 bases from V and 3 bases from J, the junction contained 9 bases not matched to a gene. Written as DNA, the CDR3 is TGCAGCGTTGTGGGGACAGGGAGGCAAGCTAATGAAAAACTGTTTTTT. This translates into CSVVGTGRQANEKLFF.

This clone is a singleton in its sample. This chain links TRBV12-5 with TRBJ1-4; 8 bases are a match to TRBD1. This CDR3 is built from 19 residues. Germline CDR1 reads LGHNT; CDR2 reads FRNRAP. Trimming at V came to 5 bases and at J to 5 bases, leaving 19 bases not matched to a gene. This CDR3 is CASGGSDRASLRGNEKLFF. The CDR3 DNA sequence: TGTGCTAGTGGTGGATCGGACAGGGCCTCCCTTAGGGGGAATGAAAAACTGTTTTTT.

J is TRBJ1-4 and V is TRBV6-5, with a tentative D call TRBD1 (5 bases). This CDR3 has 11 residues. The germline gives CDR1 MNHEY, CDR2 SVGAGI. V shed 6 bases and J shed 11 bases, with 10 bases lying between them. The CDR3 is CASRAGGKLFF. The CDR3 DNA is TGTGCCAGCAGGGCGGGGGGGAAACTGTTTTTT.

In DNA, the CDR3 is TGTGCCAGCAGCTTAGGCGGGACAGGGTCTCATGAGCAGTTCTTC. It yields the protein CASSLGGTGSHEQFF. The genes are TRBV7-3 and TRBJ2-1; TRBD1 matches 9 bases. V lost 2 bases to trimming and J lost 8 bases; unmatched junction nucleotides: 7. CDR1 and CDR2 from the germline V gene are SGHTA and FQGTGA. The CDR3 sequence is 15 residues long. The full variable domain, in which reference TRBV7-3 and TRBJ2-1 provide the parts outside the CDR3, is GAGVSQTPSNKVTEKGKYVELRCDPISGHTALYWYRQSLGQGPEFLIYFQGTGAADDSGLPNDRFFAVRPEGSVSTLKIQRTERGDSAVYLCASSLGGTGSHEQFFGPGTRLTVL.

The rearrangement links TRBV18 to TRBJ2-3, with TRBD2 matching 10 bases. CDR1 KGHSH and CDR2 LQKENI come from the germline V gene. The CDR3 runs 15 residues. J gave up 2 bases and V 6 bases, and 5 bases lay outside the gene matches. DNA of the CDR3: TGTGCCAGCTCTCCGACTAGCGGGTACACAGATACGCAGTATTTT. This codes for CASSPTSGYTDTQYF. Complete variable domain (other parts from reference TRBV18 and TRBJ2-3): NAGVMQNPRHLVRRRGQEARLRCSPMKGHSHVYWYRQLPEEGLKFMVYLQKENIIDESGMPKERFSAEFPKEGPSILRIQQVVRGDSAAYFCASSPTSGYTDTQYFGPGTRLTVL.

The V gene is TRBV9, the J gene TRBJ1-4; D perhaps matches TRBD1 (6 bases). The CDR3 contains 14 residues. CDR1 is SGDLS, CDR2 YYNGEE, per germline. V was clipped by 4 bases and J by 9 bases, with 16 bases between them. CDR3 region: CASSTSGDGQKLFF. In DNA form, the CDR3 reads TGTGCCAGCAGCACCTCAGGGGACGGTCAAAAACTGTTTTTT.

This clone was observed once. The chain combines TRBV5-6 with TRBJ2-1; 7 nucleotides agree with TRBD2. Germline-derived CDR1 and CDR2 are SGHDT and YYEEEE. J was trimmed by 4 bases and V by 4 bases; bases with no gene match: 14. The CDR3 covers 17 residues. The CDR3 DNA follows: TGTGCCAGCAGCCCGCTTCTTGTAAGCGGGGTGTACAATGAGCAGTTCTTC. Translating it yields CASSPLLVSGVYNEQFF.

J is TRBJ1-3 and V is TRBV3-1 (or the pseudogene TRBV3-2), with unresolved D. V lost 3 bases, J lost 14 bases, and 17 bases lay in between. The CDR3 extends over 13 amino acids. CDR1 and CDR2 from the germline V gene are LGHDT and YNNKEL (reference sequence). CDR3 sequence (DNA): TGTGCCAGCAGCCAGTATGAGTCAGACTGGGTATATTTT. It translates to CASSQYESDWVYF.

The CDR3 DNA sequence: TGTGCCAGCAGTTTGGAGAGCTCCTATAATTCACCCCTCCACTTT. Its protein product is CASSLESSYNSPLHF. This sequence joins TRBV6-5 and TRBJ1-6; D unresolved. Deletions cut 4 bases from V and 0 bases from J, with 7 bases between. The CDR3 is 15 amino acids. The germline gives CDR1 MNHEY, CDR2 SVGAGI.

V usage is TRBV5-8 and J usage is TRBJ1-2; unclear D gene. Germline loops: CDR1 SGHTS, CDR2 YDEGEE. Deletions cut 0 bases from V and 0 bases from J, with 12 bases between. The CDR3 has 16 residues. The CDR3 sequence: CASSLAVEIANYGYTF. CDR3 DNA: TGTGCCAGCAGCTTGGCCGTTGAGATCGCTAACTATGGCTACACCTTC.

This clone was observed a single time. The V call is TRBV7-2, the J call TRBJ1-2; D might be TRBD1 (6 bases). The germline V gene encodes CDR1 SGHTA and CDR2 FQGNSA. V was shortened by 4 bases and J by 1 base, with 10 bases between the two germline ends. CDR3 size: 14 residues. The CDR3 sequence is CASSWTALNYGYTF. The CDR3 DNA sequence: TGTGCCAGCAGCTGGACAGCTCTTAACTATGGCTACACCTTC.

The V call is TRBV30, the J call TRBJ1-1, with 10 bases identical to TRBD1. The CDR3 consists of 13 residues. After removal of 5 bases from V and 5 bases from J, the junction contained 5 bases not matched to a gene. Germline lookup yields CDR1 GTSNPN and CDR2 SVGIG (reference sequence). Written as DNA, the CDR3 is TGTGCCTGGGACAGGGGGCGCGGGACTGAAGCTTTCTTT. Translation gives CAWDRGRGTEAFF.

The chain joins TRBV7-9 to TRBJ2-5, with TRBD2 matching over 12 bases. After removal of 1 base from V and 0 bases from J, the junction contained 3 bases not matched to a gene. Per the germline V gene, CDR1 is SEHNR and CDR2 is FQNEAQ (reference sequence). The CDR3 totals 17 residues. The CDR3 is CASSLGLAGGHQETQYF. CDR3 sequence (DNA): TGTGCCAGCAGCTTAGGGCTAGCGGGGGGGCACCAAGAGACCCAGTACTTC.

CDR3 bases: TGTGCCAGCAGCTCAACTAGCGGGGGGGCTTCCGGGGAGCTGTTTTTT. It specifies CASSSTSGGASGELFF. The genes are TRBV11-3 and TRBJ2-2, with 13 nucleotides matching TRBD2. The CDR3 consists of 16 residues. The V and J ends lost 4 bases and 6 bases, in that order; junction bases with no gene match: 5. CDR1 and CDR2 (germline): SGHNT, YENEEA.

This sequence joins TRBV6-2 or TRBV6-3 and TRBJ1-3, with a possible D match to TRBD1 (6 bases). The V end lost 6 bases, the J end lost 2 bases, and 11 bases lay between the germline ends. The CDR3 consists of 14 residues. From germline, CDR1 is MNHEY and CDR2 SVGEGT. CDR3 amino acids: CASSGGFAGNTIYF. The CDR3 DNA follows: TGTGCCAGCAGCGGGGGCTTTGCTGGAAACACCATATATTTT.

The chain couples TRBV14 to TRBJ2-1; TRBD1 matches at 8 bases. The germline V gene has CDR1 SGHDN and CDR2 FVKESK. Germline trimming cut 4 bases from V and 5 bases from J; bases unmatched to any gene: 10. The CDR3 spans 16 residues. For the CDR3, the DNA is TGTGCCAGCAGCCCTCCTCCCGGGACAGGCAACAATGAGCAGTTCTTC. This gives the protein CASSPPPGTGNNEQFF.

The V and J genes are TRBV3-1 (or the pseudogene TRBV3-2) and TRBJ1-2; the match to TRBD1 covers 10 bases. V shed 0 bases, J shed 8 bases, and the junction held 3 bases outside the gene matches. Germline V lookup: CDR1 LGHDT, CDR2 YNNKEL (reference sequence). The CDR3 length is 14 residues. The CDR3 region has the DNA TGTGCCAGCAGCCAAGAGGGGACAGGGGTCGGCTACACCTTC. This codes for CASSQEGTGVGYTF.

Turning to this clone: Its ends do not fully match the called genes, so a read error is possible. The CDR3 DNA is TGTGCCAGCAGTTTAGGGGGCGCAGGTGGCTACACCTTC. Encoded protein: CASSLGGAGGYTF. This chain links TRBV7-2 with TRBJ1-2; 7 nucleotides line up with TRBD1. The CDR3 sequence is 13 residues long. CDR1 and CDR2 (germline): SGHTA, FQGNSA. The full variable domain, in which reference TRBV7-2 and TRBJ1-2 provide the parts outside the CDR3, is GAGVSQSPSNKVTEKGKDVELRCDPISGHTALYWYRQSLGQGLEFLIYFQGNSAPDKSGLPSDRFSAERTGGSVSTLTIQRTQQEDSAVYLCASSLGGAGGYTFGSGTRLTVV.

V gene TRBV6-6 combines with J gene TRBJ2-5, with D unclear. Germline CDR1 MNHNY, CDR2 SVGAGI (reference sequence). Trimming cost V 6 bases and J 0 bases, with 5 bases left between them. The CDR3 totals 12 residues. The CDR3 here is CASSRNQETQYF. Written as DNA, the CDR3 is TGTGCCAGCAGCAGGAACCAAGAGACCCAGTACTTC.

The gene calls are TRBV29-1 and TRBJ1-2; 7 nucleotides line up with TRBD1. The V gene's germline CDR1 is SQVTM and CDR2 ANQGSEA. Unmatched junction bases numbered 8, after V lost 6 bases and J lost 7 bases. CDR3 size: 12 residues. The CDR3 DNA reads as TGCAGCGTCAACAGGGGTACCTCTGGCTACACCTTC. Its translation: CSVNRGTSGYTF. Using reference TRBV29-1 and TRBJ1-2 for the parts outside the CDR3, the full variable domain is SAVISQKPSRDICQRGTSLTIQCQVDSQVTMMFWYRQQPGQSLTLIATANQGSEATYESGFVIDKFPISRPNLTFSTLTVSNMSPEDSSIYLCSVNRGTSGYTFGSGTRLTVV.

The chain links TRBV18 to TRBJ1-1; 8 positions match TRBD1. Unmatched junction bases numbered 7, after V lost 3 bases and J lost 4 bases. The CDR3 is 15 residues long. Looked up from germline, CDR1 is KGHSH and CDR2 is LQKENI. The CDR3 sequence is CASSPSFTGGTEAFF. The CDR3, as DNA: TGTGCCAGCTCACCTTCCTTCACAGGGGGCACTGAAGCTTTCTTT.

This sequence joins TRBV28 and TRBJ2-7; 7 positions match TRBD1. Unmatched junction bases numbered 13, after V lost 5 bases and J lost 6 bases. Germline CDR1 MDHEN, CDR2 SYDVKM. CDR3 length: 15 amino acids. This CDR3 reads CASSPSLTGVSEQYV. CDR3 bases: TGTGCCAGCAGTCCGTCACTAACAGGGGTATCCGAGCAGTACGTC.

CDR3 sequence (DNA): TGTGCCATAAGAGTAAAACTGTTTTTT. It specifies CAIRVKLFF. The genes are TRBV14 and TRBJ1-4, with unresolved D. The CDR3 runs to 9 residues. V lost 10 bases and J lost 10, with 7 bases in between. Germline CDR1 reads SGHDN; CDR2 reads FVKESK.